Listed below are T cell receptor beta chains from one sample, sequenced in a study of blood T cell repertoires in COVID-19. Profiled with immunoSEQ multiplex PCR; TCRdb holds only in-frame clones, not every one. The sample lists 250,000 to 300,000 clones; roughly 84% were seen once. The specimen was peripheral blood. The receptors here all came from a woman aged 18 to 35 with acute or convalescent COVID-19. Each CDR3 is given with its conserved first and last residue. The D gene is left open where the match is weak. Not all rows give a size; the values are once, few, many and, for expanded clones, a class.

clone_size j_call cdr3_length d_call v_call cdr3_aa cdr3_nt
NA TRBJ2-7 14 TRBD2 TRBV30 CAWSKGGLAFEQYF TGTGCCTGGAGTAAGGGGGGACTAGCGTTCGAGCAGTACTTC
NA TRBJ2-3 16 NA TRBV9 CASSGLLRAGADTQYF TGTGCCAGCAGCGGGCTATTGAGGGCTGGCGCAGATACGCAGTATTTT
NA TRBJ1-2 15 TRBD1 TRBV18 CASSPNRGQNYGYTF TGTGCCAGCTCACCAAACAGGGGGCAAAACTATGGCTACACCTTC
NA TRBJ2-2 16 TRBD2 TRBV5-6 CASSLGGTSYTGELFF TGTGCCAGCAGCTTGGGTGGGACTAGCTATACCGGGGAGCTGTTTTTT
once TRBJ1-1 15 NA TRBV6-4 CASSEEGPMNTEAFF TGTGCCAGCAGTGAGGAGGGACCCATGAACACTGAAGCTTTCTTT
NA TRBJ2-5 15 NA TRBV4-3 CASSQEGGGRETQYF TGCGCCAGCAGCCAAGAGGGGGGCGGGAGAGAGACCCAGTACTTC
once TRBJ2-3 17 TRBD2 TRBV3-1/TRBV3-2 CASSQRTSGYWTDTQYF TGTGCCAGCAGCCAAAGGACTAGCGGGTATTGGACAGATACGCAGTATTTT
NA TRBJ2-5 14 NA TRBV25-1 CASSESQGKETQYF TGTGCCAGCAGTGAATCACAGGGAAAAGAGACCCAGTACTTC
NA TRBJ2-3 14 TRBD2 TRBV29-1 CSVSGLPSTDTQYF TGCAGCGTCTCGGGACTACCTAGCACAGATACGCAGTATTTT
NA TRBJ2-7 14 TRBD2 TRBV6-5 CASRPGGSSYEQYF TGTGCCAGCAGACCCGGGGGGAGCTCCTACGAGCAGTACTTC
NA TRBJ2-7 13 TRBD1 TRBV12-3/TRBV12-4 CASGNRGDYEQYF TGTGCCAGCGGGAACAGGGGCGACTACGAGCAGTACTTC
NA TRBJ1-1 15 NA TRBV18 CASSLEGVGNTEAFF TGTGCCAGCTCCCTCGAGGGGGTCGGGAACACTGAAGCTTTCTTT
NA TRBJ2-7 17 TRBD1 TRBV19 CASSRGERQGYSYEQYF TGTGCCAGTAGTAGAGGAGAGAGACAGGGTTACTCCTACGAGCAGTACTTC
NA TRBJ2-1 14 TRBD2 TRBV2 CASTKGLAGNEQFF TGTGCCAGCACAAAGGGACTAGCGGGAAATGAGCAGTTCTTC
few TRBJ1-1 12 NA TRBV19 CASRTGKTEAFF TGTGCCAGTAGGACAGGAAAAACTGAAGCTTTCTTT
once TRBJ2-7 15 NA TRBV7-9 CASSLGSWSSYEQYF TGTGCCAGCAGCTTAGGATCGTGGAGCTCCTACGAGCAGTACTTC
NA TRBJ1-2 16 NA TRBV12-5 CASGLVLGGRFYGYTF TGTGCTAGTGGTTTGGTACTCGGGGGGCGCTTTTATGGCTACACCTTC
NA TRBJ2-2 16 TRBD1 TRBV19 CASSIGQGINTGELFF TGTGCCAGTAGTATAGGACAGGGGATTAACACCGGGGAGCTGTTTTTT
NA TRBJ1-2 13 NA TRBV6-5 CASSYGGSRGYTF TGTGCCAGCAGTTACGGCGGGTCTCGTGGCTACACCTTC
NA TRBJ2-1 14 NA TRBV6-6 CASGDSRLYNEQFF TGTGCCAGCGGGGACTCCCGGCTGTACAATGAGCAGTTCTTC
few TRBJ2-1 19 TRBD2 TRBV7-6 CASSLRESASGSIYNEQFF TGTGCCAGCAGCTTAAGGGAATCGGCTAGCGGGAGTATCTACAATGAGCAGTTCTTC
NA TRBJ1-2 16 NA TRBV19 CASSIDPVGLKYGYTF TGTGCCAGTAGTATAGACCCAGTTGGGCTGAAATATGGCTACACCTTC
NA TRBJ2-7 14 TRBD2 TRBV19 CASSFGLASYEQYF TGTGCCAGTAGTTTCGGACTAGCTAGCTACGAGCAGTACTTC
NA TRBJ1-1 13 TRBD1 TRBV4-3 CASSQRRGFEAFF TGCGCCAGCAGCCAACGCAGGGGGTTTGAAGCTTTCTTT
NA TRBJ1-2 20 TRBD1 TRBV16 CASSQSWFRTGGLRDYGYTF TGTGCCAGCAGCCAATCATGGTTCAGGACAGGGGGACTACGGGACTATGGCTACACCTTC
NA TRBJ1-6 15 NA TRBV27 CASSFLKLDNSPLHF TGTGCCAGCAGTTTTCTAAAATTAGATAATTCACCCCTCCACTTT
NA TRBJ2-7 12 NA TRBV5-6 CASSLEGGEQYF TGTGCCAGCAGCTTGGAAGGGGGCGAGCAGTACTTC
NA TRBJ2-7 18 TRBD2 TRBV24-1 CATSDNGGLAGSLDEQYF TGTGCCACCAGTGATAACGGAGGACTAGCGGGATCATTGGACGAGCAGTACTTC
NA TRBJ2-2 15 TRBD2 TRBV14 CASSPRTSYTGELFF TGTGCCAGCAGCCCCAGGACTAGTTACACCGGGGAGCTGTTTTTT